The subject of this entry is one T cell receptor beta chain. The junction differs from germline at one of its ends, possibly a read error. This sample was taken from a study of T cells in Graves' hyperthyroidism and ophthalmopathy. CDR3 length equals 15 residues. TCR beta CDR3 sequences were amplified from RNA transcripts. First-round RT-PCR targeting the TCR CDR3 was performed with the HTBI primer set. TCRdb re-derived calls from the multiplex PCR reads in MiXCR, one entry per CDR3 protein. The sample lists about 840,000 distinct CDR3 sequences, over 35% seen once, with 7.5% to 9.5% in the top ten. The chain recombines TRBV12-3 or TRBV12-4 with TRBJ2-2; TRBD1 matches 8 bases. Sequencing was done on a sample of blood. The receptor's source is a man younger than 30 with Graves' hyperthyroidism. For the CDR3, the DNA is TGTGCCAGCAGTTTCGCAGGGGGCAACACTGGGGAGCTGTTTTTT. This gives the protein CASSFAGGNTGELFF.